The next 7 T cell receptor beta chains were all read from a single sample in a study of blood T cell repertoires in COVID-19. This table comes from immunoSEQ multiplex PCR, and its TCRdb copy is limited to in-frame clones, with some not included. The table lists roughly 250,000 clones, roughly 86% of them singletons. What was sequenced was PBMCs or T cells enriched from blood (not recorded which). The receptors originated from a woman aged 35 to 49 with acute COVID-19.

This chain joins TRBV5-8 and TRBJ2-1, with 8 positions matching TRBD2. V dropped 4 bases and J dropped 6; count of bases not matched to a gene: 15. Germline lookup yields CDR1 SGHTS and CDR2 YDEGEE. The CDR3 consists of 17 residues. The CDR3 DNA reads as TGTGCCAGCAGCCCGCCGACTAGCGACGAGACGGGCAATGAGCAGTTCTTC. Translating gives CASSPPTSDETGNEQFF.

The chain uses TRBV19 and TRBJ1-5; weak D call: TRBD1 (6 bases). The CDR3 consists of 16 residues. From germline, CDR1 is LNHDA and CDR2 SQIVND (reference sequence). The V end was cut by 4 bases, the J end by 0 bases, with 13 bases between. Written as DNA, the CDR3 is TGTGCCAGTAGTAAACAGGGTGTTAGTAGCAATCAGCCCCAGCATTTT. Amino acids: CASSKQGVSSNQPQHF.

The chain has TRBV27 and TRBJ2-2; the D is unclear. In germline, CDR1 is MNHEY, CDR2 SMNVEV (reference sequence). The CDR3 has 16 amino acids. The ends were cut back, 5 bases at V and 7 bases at J, with 20 bases in the middle. This CDR3 is CASSPMPGYQYGELFF. CDR3 sequence (DNA): TGTGCCAGCAGTCCCATGCCCGGTTATCAATACGGGGAGCTGTTTTTT.

Here the CDR3 DNA reads TGTGCCAGCACCCTTGACCGGGACACTGAAGCTTTCTTT. It yields the protein CASTLDRDTEAFF. The V gene is TRBV28, the J gene TRBJ1-1; D is unresolved. This CDR3 is 13 amino acids long. V was cut by 7 bases and J by 3 bases, with 12 bases left in between. Germline values: CDR1 MDHEN, CDR2 SYDVKM.

The V gene is TRBV6-5, the J gene TRBJ2-7, with 12 bases that match TRBD1. The CDR3 length is 14 residues. Germline CDR1 and CDR2: MNHEY and SVGAGI. J was trimmed by 7 bases and V by 6 bases; bases with no gene match: 7. This CDR3 reads CASSQGDRGREQYF. The CDR3, as DNA: TGTGCCAGCAGCCAAGGGGACAGGGGGCGGGAGCAGTACTTC.

The V gene is TRBV19, the J gene TRBJ1-5; no clear D gene. CDR3 length equals 13 residues. CDR1 LNHDA and CDR2 SQIVND come from the germline V gene (reference sequence). Trimming took 5 bases from V and 4 from J, leaving 9 bases between them. The CDR3 nucleotides read TGTGCCAGTAGTGTCACAAAGAATCAGCCCCAGCATTTT. Its translation is CASSVTKNQPQHF.

The rearrangement uses TRBV24-1 and TRBJ2-1, with TRBD2 matching over 9 bases. The CDR3 runs to 16 residues. Looked up from germline, CDR1 is KGHDR and CDR2 is SFDVKD. The trim removed 6 bases at V and 4 bases at J, leaving 9 bases unmatched. In nucleotides, the CDR3 is TGTGCCACCAGTCCGTTTGGCGGGGGGGGATACAATGAGCAGTTCTTC. The encoded protein is CATSPFGGGGYNEQFF.